This entry lists 21 T cell receptor beta chains sequenced from one sample in a study of T-cell reconstitution after alpha-beta-depleted transplantation in children. Unique molecular identifiers were incorporated during preparation of the TCRbeta library. TCRdb used MiXCR to reprocess the PCR reads, holding one entry per CDR3 protein. The table records 500,000 or so distinct CDR3 sequences, more than 9.5% of them present only once. Sequences were derived from PBMCs, mostly from graft donor cells, sampled 180 days after TCRalphabeta/CD19-depleted stem cell transplant. Receptors were obtained from a female patient aged 2-10 years who had a stem cell transplant for aplastic anemia, so the T cells may come from the graft donor.

Only a few counts were recorded for this clonotype. This chain links TRBV7-2 with TRBJ2-3; D possibly corresponds to TRBD2 (6 bases). Germline CDR1 and CDR2: SGHTA and FQGNSA. V was trimmed by 3 bases and J by 6 bases, leaving 13 bases between them. This CDR3 contains 14 residues. This CDR3 reads CASSLGGWGDTQYF. The DNA for the CDR3 is TGTGCCAGCAGCTTGGGAGGCTGGGGGGATACGCAGTATTTT.

This clonotype came up many times. V and J are TRBV5-1 and TRBJ1-1; unclear D gene. The CDR3 is 16 residues long. V was pared by 7 bases and J by 0 bases, with 19 bases between. The germline gives CDR1 SGHRS, CDR2 YFSETQ. CDR3 in amino acids: CASPSLPRRLNTEAFF. The CDR3 DNA reads TGCGCCAGCCCTTCCCTACCCAGGCGCTTGAACACTGAAGCTTTCTTT.

This clonotype was counted between two and nine times. J is TRBJ2-1 and V is TRBV5-1; TRBD1 is a possible D gene (6 bases). V lost 7 bases to trimming and J lost 5 bases, with 19 bases between them. In germline, CDR1 is SGHRS, CDR2 YFSETQ. CDR3 size: 15 residues. CDR3 protein: CASSLIGTSNNEQFF. DNA for the CDR3: TGCGCCAGCTCTCTGATCGGGACAAGCAACAATGAGCAGTTCTTC.

The chain joins TRBV10-3 to TRBJ2-5; 7 bases agree with TRBD2. Germline CDR1 and CDR2: ENHRY and SYGVKD. Trimming took 4 bases from V and 1 from J; bases not matched to a gene: 3. This CDR3 is 14 amino acids long. The CDR3 loop is CAISASGAQETQYF. Written as DNA, the CDR3 is TGTGCCATCAGTGCTAGCGGAGCCCAAGAGACCCAGTACTTC.

V usage is TRBV6-5 and J usage is TRBJ2-1, with 12 bases matching TRBD2. Looked up from germline, CDR1 is MNHEY and CDR2 is SVGAGI. CDR3 size: 16 residues. With 4 bases clipped from V and 9 bases from J, the junction kept 10 bases outside the gene matches. CDR3 protein: CASSSSTSGRIGEQFF. The CDR3 DNA reads TGTGCCAGCAGTTCATCAACTAGCGGGAGGATAGGTGAGCAGTTCTTC.

In its sample, this clonotype was seen a few times. The chain combines TRBV7-2 with TRBJ1-4; 9 bases agree with TRBD1. Trimming at V came to 4 bases and at J to 10 bases, leaving 7 bases not matched to a gene. CDR3 size: 14 residues. Germline loops: CDR1 SGHTA, CDR2 FQGNSA. The CDR3 coding sequence is TGTGCCAGCAGCTCAACGGGACAGGGTTCAAAACTGTTTTTT. Its translation: CASSSTGQGSKLFF.

In the case of this clonotype: One end of the junction is discordant with germline, which a read error may explain. The CDR3 sequence: CAGSLRNTRRETQYF. The CDR3 bases are TGTGCCGGCAGTTTACGGAACACCCGCCGGGAGACCCAGTACTTC. The V gene is TRBV28, the J gene TRBJ2-5; D call uncertain. CDR3 length: 15 residues. Germline lookup yields CDR1 MDHEN and CDR2 SYDVKM.

This clonotype was picked up many times. The chain carries TRBV29-1 and TRBJ2-7; the D is unclear. CDR1 is SQVTM, CDR2 ANQGSEA, per germline. The CDR3 runs to 11 residues. The CDR3 DNA reads as TGCAGTGTGACCATAGGCTACGAGCAGTACTTC. This sequence encodes CSVTIGYEQYF.

This clonotype appeared many times. The chain combines TRBV6-2 or TRBV6-3 with TRBJ1-6, with 7 nucleotides matching TRBD1. The germline V gene encodes CDR1 MNHEY and CDR2 SVGEGT. The CDR3 covers 16 residues. The J segment lost 9 bases and the V segment lost 0 bases, leaving 8 bases of the junction unmatched. The CDR3 coding sequence is TGTGCCAGCAGTTACTCAGGAAGGGACAGAATTTCACCCCTCCACTTT. It specifies CASSYSGRDRISPLHF.

J is TRBJ1-1 and V is TRBV6-2 or TRBV6-3; D gene uncertain. This CDR3 spans 9 amino acids. The V end was cut by 8 bases, the J end by 8 bases, with 6 bases between. Germline lookup yields CDR1 MNHEY and CDR2 SVGEGT. The CDR3 is CASGAEAFF. DNA for the CDR3: TGTGCCAGCGGAGCCGAAGCTTTCTTT.

This clonotype was detected ten times or more. This chain connects TRBV20-1 to TRBJ2-1; unclear D gene. The V gene's germline CDR1 is DFQATT and CDR2 SNEGSKA (reference sequence). CDR3 size: 14 residues. The V end lost 1 base, the J end lost 7 bases, and 14 bases lay between the germline ends. CDR3: CSARAAPLKNEQFF. The CDR3 region has the DNA TGCAGTGCTAGAGCCGCCCCTCTTAAGAATGAGCAGTTCTTC.

J is TRBJ2-3 and V is TRBV7-2; D is unclear. CDR1 and CDR2 (germline): SGHTA, FQGNSA. The CDR3 is made up of 13 amino acids. Trimming took 2 bases from V and 5 from J, leaving 8 bases between them. The CDR3, as DNA: TGTGCCAGCAGCTTATCGTCCAGAGATACGCAGTATTTT. Residues: CASSLSSRDTQYF. The full variable domain, rest sourced from reference TRBV7-2 and TRBJ2-3, is GAGVSQSPSNKVTEKGKDVELRCDPISGHTALYWYRQSLGQGLEFLIYFQGNSAPDKSGLPSDRFSAERTGGSVSTLTIQRTQQEDSAVYLCASSLSSRDTQYFGPGTRLTVL.

The sample holds many counts of this clonotype. The chain recombines TRBV29-1 with TRBJ1-1; 8 bases map to TRBD1. V trimming: 7 bases; J trimming: 1 base; junction bases outside the gene matches: 5. In germline, CDR1 is SQVTM, CDR2 ANQGSEA. The CDR3 runs 13 residues. CDR3 loop: CSAFGTGNTEAFF. The CDR3 coding sequence is TGCAGCGCTTTCGGGACAGGGAACACTGAAGCTTTCTTT. Full variable domain (remainder filled in from reference TRBV29-1 and TRBJ1-1): SAVISQKPSRDICQRGTSLTIQCQVDSQVTMMFWYRQQPGQSLTLIATANQGSEATYESGFVIDKFPISRPNLTFSTLTVSNMSPEDSSIYLCSAFGTGNTEAFFGQGTRLTVV.

The chain recombines TRBV20-1 with TRBJ1-5; tentatively, D is TRBD1 (5 bases). Trimming stripped 6 bases from V and 7 bases from J, with 16 bases between. CDR1 is DFQATT, CDR2 SNEGSKA, per germline (reference sequence). CDR3 size: 13 residues. Written as DNA, the CDR3 is TGCAGTGCGAAACAGTCCCGGGGGCAGCCCCAGCATTTT. Translated: CSAKQSRGQPQHF.

This clonotype was counted only a few times. This chain uses TRBV12-3 or TRBV12-4 with TRBJ1-1, with D unresolved. The CDR3 is 15 residues long. Trimming stripped 5 bases from V and 1 base from J, with 14 bases between. The CDR3 region is CASSLIRTGNTEAFF. The CDR3 DNA follows: TGTGCCAGCAGTCTCATACGGACGGGGAACACTGAAGCTTTCTTT.

For the CDR3, the DNA is TGTGCCAGCAGTGAAGATCTAGCGGGAGGGGGTAAGTTCTTC. This gives the protein CASSEDLAGGGKFF. This chain uses TRBV6-1 with TRBJ2-1, with TRBD2 identical over 12 bases. The CDR3 is 14 residues long. The junction had 6 bases not matched to a gene; V was cut back by 1 base and J by 14 bases. CDR1 is MNHNS, CDR2 SASEGT, per germline.

In its sample, this clonotype was seen a few times. The chain employs TRBV28 and TRBJ1-6, with 9 bases that match TRBD1. Germline V CDR1 and CDR2: MDHEN, SYDVKM. V was clipped by 3 bases and J by 10 bases; unmatched bases: 10. The CDR3 is 16 amino acids. Written as DNA, the CDR3 is TGTGCCAGCAGTTTGCCCCGGACAGGGGTCAGGTCACCCCTCCACTTT. This codes for CASSLPRTGVRSPLHF.

This chain connects TRBV19 to TRBJ2-5; D unresolved. The CDR3 is made up of 14 amino acids. The germline CDR1 and CDR2 sequences are LNHDA and SQIVND (reference sequence). Trimming cost V 7 bases and J 4 bases, with 16 bases left between them. CDR3 DNA: TGTGCCAGTACTTTGACCGGCGCCAGAGAGACCCAGTACTTC. Protein sequence: CASTLTGARETQYF.

This clonotype showed up just a few times. V gene TRBV7-9 combines with J gene TRBJ2-1; 10 positions match TRBD2. J was trimmed by 5 bases and V by 3 bases; bases with no gene match: 7. CDR1 is SEHNR and CDR2 is FQNEAQ in the germline V gene (reference sequence). The length of the CDR3 is 16 residues. DNA for the CDR3: TGTGCCAGCAGCTTCCCAGCGGGAGGGCCGGACAATGAGCAGTTCTTC. Translated: CASSFPAGGPDNEQFF.

The V gene is TRBV5-1, the J gene TRBJ2-2; D not certain. The CDR3 spans 14 residues. Germline V CDR1 and CDR2: SGHRS, YFSETQ. V shed 4 bases and J shed 0 bases, with 7 bases lying between them. As DNA, the CDR3 is TGCGCCAGCAGCCTCCAATCGAACACCGGGGAGCTGTTTTTT. Translation: CASSLQSNTGELFF.

This clonotype was detected only a few times. CDR3 sequence (DNA): TGCGCCAGCAGAGGCCTGGGGGCAGGGTCAACCCAGACAGATACGCAGTATTTT. Amino acid sequence: CASRGLGAGSTQTDTQYF. The rearrangement uses TRBV5-1 and TRBJ2-3; tentative D call: TRBD1 (6 bases). Germline V gives CDR1 SGHRS, CDR2 YFSETQ. The CDR3 runs to 18 residues. With 5 bases removed from V and 3 bases from J, the gap between germline ends came to 25 bases.